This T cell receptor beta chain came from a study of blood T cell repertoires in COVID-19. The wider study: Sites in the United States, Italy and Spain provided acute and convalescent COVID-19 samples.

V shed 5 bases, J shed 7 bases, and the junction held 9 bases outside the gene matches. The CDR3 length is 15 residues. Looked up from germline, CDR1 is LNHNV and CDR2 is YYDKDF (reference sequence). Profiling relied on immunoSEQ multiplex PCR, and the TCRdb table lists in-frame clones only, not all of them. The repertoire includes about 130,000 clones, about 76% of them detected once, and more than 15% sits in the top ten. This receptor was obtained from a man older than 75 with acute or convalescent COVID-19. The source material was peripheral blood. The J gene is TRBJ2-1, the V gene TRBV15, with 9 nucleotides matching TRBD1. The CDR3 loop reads CATSFGQGLTNEQFF. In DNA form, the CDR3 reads TGTGCCACCAGCTTTGGACAGGGGCTTACAAATGAGCAGTTCTTC.